This TCR beta chain was recorded in a study of T cell changes during pregnancy in multiple sclerosis. This clone has a single count. Measured with immunoSEQ multiplex PCR; TCRdb has only the in-frame clones, and not every one. This sample has about 54,000 clones; more than 90% occur once, and the top ten carry roughly 1.2%. This specimen consisted of peripheral blood, obtained after pregnancy. The clonotype originates from a female donor in good health, enrolled as a control in a pregnancy study.

The CDR3: CASSLTSQGTEAFF. CDR3 DNA sequence: TGTGCCAGCAGCTTAACGTCACAGGGCACTGAAGCTTTCTTT. This chain joins TRBV7-2 and TRBJ1-1, with D perhaps TRBD1 (6 bases). The CDR3 is made up of 14 amino acids. Per the germline V gene, CDR1 is SGHTA and CDR2 is FQGNSA. The V end lost 2 bases, the J end lost 4 bases, and 11 bases lay between the germline ends.